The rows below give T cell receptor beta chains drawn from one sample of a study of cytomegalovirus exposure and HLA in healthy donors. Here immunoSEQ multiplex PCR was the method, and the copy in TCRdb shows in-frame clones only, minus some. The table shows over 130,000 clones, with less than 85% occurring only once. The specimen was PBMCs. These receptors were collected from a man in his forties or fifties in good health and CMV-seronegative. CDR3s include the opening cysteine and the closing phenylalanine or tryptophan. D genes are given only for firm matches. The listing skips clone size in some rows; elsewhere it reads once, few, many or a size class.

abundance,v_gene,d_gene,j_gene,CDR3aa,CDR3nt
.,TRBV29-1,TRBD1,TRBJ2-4,CSGAGTGPTEAKNIQYF,TGCAGCGGGGCCGGGACAGGGCCCACCGAGGCCAAAAACATTCAGTACTTC
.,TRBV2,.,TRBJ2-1,CASNVRVANEQFF,TGTGCCAGCAATGTCAGGGTTGCCAATGAGCAGTTCTTC
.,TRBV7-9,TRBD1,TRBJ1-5,CASSPYTTGDQPQHF,TGTGCCAGCAGCCCCTACACCACAGGGGATCAGCCCCAGCATTTT
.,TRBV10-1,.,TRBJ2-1,CASSESSRLDEQFF,TGCGCCAGCAGTGAGTCAAGCCGACTCGATGAGCAGTTCTTC
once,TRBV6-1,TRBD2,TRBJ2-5,CASSEVFRTSGGWEETQYF,TGTGCCAGCAGTGAAGTTTTTCGTACTAGCGGGGGGTGGGAAGAGACCCAGTACTTC
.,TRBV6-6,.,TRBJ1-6,CASSYRVNSPLHF,TGTGCCAGCAGTTACCGAGTTAATTCACCCCTCCACTTT
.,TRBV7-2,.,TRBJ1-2,CASSSEGVNWLGYTF,TGTGCCAGCAGCTCAGAGGGGGTTAACTGGCTGGGCTACACCTTC
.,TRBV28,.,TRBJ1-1,CASSPPSTPEAFF,TGTGCCAGCAGTCCACCCTCTACCCCAGAAGCTTTCTTT
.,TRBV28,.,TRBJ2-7,CASSLTVAYEQYF,TGTGCCAGCAGTTTGACAGTCGCCTACGAGCAGTACTTC
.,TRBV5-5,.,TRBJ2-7,CASSSPGAYEQYF,TGTGCCAGCAGCTCGCCAGGGGCCTACGAGCAGTACTTC
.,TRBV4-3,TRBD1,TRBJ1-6,CASSQEGQTYNSPLHF,TGCGCCAGCAGCCAAGAGGGACAGACATATAATTCACCCCTCCACTTT
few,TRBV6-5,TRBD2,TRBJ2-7,CASSYLLAGVEQYF,TGTGCCAGCAGTTACTTACTAGCGGGAGTCGAGCAGTACTTC
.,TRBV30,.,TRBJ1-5,CAGTGNSNQPQHF,TGTGCCGGAACAGGGAATAGCAATCAGCCCCAGCATTTT
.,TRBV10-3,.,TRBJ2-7,CAISGESYEQYF,TGTGCCATCAGTGGCGAGAGCTACGAGCAGTACTTC
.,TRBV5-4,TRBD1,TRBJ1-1,CASSQSTGEWTEAFF,TGTGCCAGCAGCCAATCGACAGGGGAATGGACTGAAGCTTTCTTT
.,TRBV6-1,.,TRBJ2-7,CATEIRGYEQYF,TGTGCCACCGAGATCAGGGGTTACGAGCAGTACTTC
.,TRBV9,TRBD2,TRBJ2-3,CASSVGASGVLDTQYF,TGTGCCAGCAGCGTAGGGGCTAGCGGGGTTTTAGATACGCAGTATTTT